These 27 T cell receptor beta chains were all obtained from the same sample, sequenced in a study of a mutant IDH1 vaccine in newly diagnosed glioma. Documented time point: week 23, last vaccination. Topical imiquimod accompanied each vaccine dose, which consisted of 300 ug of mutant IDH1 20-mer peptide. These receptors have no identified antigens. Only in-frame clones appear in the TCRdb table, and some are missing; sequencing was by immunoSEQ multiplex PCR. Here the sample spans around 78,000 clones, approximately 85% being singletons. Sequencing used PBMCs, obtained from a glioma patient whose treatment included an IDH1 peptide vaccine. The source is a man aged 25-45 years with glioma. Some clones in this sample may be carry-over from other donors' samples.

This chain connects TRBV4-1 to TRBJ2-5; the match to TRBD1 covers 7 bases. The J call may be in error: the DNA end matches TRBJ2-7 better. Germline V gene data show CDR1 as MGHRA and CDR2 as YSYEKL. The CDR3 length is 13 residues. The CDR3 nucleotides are TGCGCCAGCAGCCAAACGACAGGGACCGAGCAGTACTTC. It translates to CASSQTTGTEQYF.

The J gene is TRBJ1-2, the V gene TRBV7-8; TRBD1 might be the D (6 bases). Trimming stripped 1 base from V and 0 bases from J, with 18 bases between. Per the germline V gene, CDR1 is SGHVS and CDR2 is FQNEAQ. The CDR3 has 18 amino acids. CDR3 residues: CASSLGGARGTANYGYTF. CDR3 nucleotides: TGTGCCAGCAGCTTAGGGGGGGCCAGGGGAACGGCTAACTATGGCTACACCTTC.

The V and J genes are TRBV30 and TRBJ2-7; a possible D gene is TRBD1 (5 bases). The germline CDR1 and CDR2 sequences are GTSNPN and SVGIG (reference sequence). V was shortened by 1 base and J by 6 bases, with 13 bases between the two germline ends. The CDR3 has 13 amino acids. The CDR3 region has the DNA TGTGCCTGGAGTGCGGCAGGGTATCTCGAGCAGTACTTC. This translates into CAWSAAGYLEQYF.

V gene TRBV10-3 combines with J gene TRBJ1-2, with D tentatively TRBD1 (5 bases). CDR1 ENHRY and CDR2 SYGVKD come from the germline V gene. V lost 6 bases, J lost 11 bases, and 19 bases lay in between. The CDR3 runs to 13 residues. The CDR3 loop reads CAIRGESPGGYTF. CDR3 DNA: TGTGCCATCAGGGGGGAGAGTCCCGGGGGATACACCTTC.

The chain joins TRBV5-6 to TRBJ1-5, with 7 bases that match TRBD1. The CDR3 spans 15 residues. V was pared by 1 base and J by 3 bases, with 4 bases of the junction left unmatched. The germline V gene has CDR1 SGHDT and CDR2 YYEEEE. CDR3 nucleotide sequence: TGTGCCAGCAGCTTGTCGGGACAGATCAATCAGCCCCAGCATTTT. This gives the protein CASSLSGQINQPQHF.

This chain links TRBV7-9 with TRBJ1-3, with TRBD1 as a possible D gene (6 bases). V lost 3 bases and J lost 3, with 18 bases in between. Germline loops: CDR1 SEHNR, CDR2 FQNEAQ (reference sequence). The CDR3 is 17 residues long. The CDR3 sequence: CASSFSSGGLFGNTIYF. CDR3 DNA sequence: TGTGCCAGCAGCTTTTCGTCCGGGGGCTTGTTTGGAAACACCATATATTTT.

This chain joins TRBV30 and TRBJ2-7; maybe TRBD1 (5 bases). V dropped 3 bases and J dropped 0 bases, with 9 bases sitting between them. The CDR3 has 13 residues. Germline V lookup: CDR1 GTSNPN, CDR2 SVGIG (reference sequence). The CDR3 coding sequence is TGTGCCTGGAGCAGACAGCTCTCCTACGAGCAGTACTTC. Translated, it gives CAWSRQLSYEQYF.

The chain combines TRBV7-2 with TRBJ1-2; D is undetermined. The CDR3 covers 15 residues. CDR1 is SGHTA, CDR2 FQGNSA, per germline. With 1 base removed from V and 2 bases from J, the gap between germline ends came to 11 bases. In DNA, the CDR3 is TGTGCCAGCAGCTTAGATAGCGCGGCAAACTATGGCTACACCTTC. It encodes CASSLDSAANYGYTF.

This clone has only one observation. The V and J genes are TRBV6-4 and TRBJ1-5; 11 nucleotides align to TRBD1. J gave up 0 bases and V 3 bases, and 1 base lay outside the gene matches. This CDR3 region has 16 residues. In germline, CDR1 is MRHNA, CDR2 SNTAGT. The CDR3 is CASSEGQGVSNQPQHF. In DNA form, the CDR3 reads TGTGCCAGCAGTGAGGGACAGGGGGTTAGCAATCAGCCCCAGCATTTT.

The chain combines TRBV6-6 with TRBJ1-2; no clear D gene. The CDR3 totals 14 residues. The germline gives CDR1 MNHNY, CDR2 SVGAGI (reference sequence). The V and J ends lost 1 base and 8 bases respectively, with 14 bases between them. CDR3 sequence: CASSYLDGGNGYTF. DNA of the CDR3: TGTGCCAGCAGTTACTTGGATGGAGGGAACGGCTACACCTTC.

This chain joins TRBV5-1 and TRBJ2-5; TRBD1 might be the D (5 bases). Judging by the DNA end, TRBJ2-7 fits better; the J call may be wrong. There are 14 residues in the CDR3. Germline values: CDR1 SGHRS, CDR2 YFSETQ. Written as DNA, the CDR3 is TGCGCCAGCAGCCTCGAAGCAGGGCTCCACGAGCAGTACTTC. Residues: CASSLEAGLHEQYF.

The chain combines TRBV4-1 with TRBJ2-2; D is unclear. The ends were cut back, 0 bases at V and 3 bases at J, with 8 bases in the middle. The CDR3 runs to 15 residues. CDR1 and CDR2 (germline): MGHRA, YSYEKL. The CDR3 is CASSQDGPDTGELFF. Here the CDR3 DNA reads TGCGCCAGCAGCCAAGACGGCCCGGACACCGGGGAGCTGTTTTTT.

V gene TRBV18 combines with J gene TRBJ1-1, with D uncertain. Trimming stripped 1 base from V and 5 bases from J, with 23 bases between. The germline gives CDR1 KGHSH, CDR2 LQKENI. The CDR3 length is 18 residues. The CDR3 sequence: CASSPQLRRDRPGTEAFF. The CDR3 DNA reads TGTGCCAGCTCACCACAGTTGAGGAGGGATCGGCCCGGGACTGAAGCTTTCTTT.

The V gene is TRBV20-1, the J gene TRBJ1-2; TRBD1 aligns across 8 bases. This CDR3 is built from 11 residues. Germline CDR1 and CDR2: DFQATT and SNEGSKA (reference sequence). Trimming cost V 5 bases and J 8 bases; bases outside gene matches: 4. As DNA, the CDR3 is TGCAGTGCTCGGACAGGGCGAGGCTACACCTTC. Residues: CSARTGRGYTF.

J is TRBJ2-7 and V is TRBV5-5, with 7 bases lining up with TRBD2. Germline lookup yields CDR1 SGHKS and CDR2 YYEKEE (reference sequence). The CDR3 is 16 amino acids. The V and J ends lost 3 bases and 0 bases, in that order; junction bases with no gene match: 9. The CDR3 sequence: CASSSVSGQPSYEQYF. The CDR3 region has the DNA TGTGCCAGCAGCTCCGTTAGCGGGCAACCCTCCTACGAGCAGTACTTC.

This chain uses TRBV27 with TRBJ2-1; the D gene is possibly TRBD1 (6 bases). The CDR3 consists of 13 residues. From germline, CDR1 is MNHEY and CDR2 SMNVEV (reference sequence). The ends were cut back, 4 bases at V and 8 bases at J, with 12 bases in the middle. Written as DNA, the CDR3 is TGTGCCAGCAGTTCAACAGGGTACGATGAGCAGTTCTTC. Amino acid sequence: CASSSTGYDEQFF.

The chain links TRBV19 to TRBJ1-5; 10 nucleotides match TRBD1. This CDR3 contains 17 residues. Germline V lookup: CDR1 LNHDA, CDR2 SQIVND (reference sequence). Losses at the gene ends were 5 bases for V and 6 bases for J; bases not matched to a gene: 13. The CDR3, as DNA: TGTGCCAGTAGTCCCCGTACCGGGACAGGGGCTTTTCAGCCCCAGCATTTT. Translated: CASSPRTGTGAFQPQHF.

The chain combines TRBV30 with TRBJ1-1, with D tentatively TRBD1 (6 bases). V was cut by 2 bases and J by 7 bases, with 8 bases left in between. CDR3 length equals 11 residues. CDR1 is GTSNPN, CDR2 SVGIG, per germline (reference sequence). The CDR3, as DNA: TGTGCCTGGAGTCGACAGGTTGAAGCTTTCTTT. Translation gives CAWSRQVEAFF.

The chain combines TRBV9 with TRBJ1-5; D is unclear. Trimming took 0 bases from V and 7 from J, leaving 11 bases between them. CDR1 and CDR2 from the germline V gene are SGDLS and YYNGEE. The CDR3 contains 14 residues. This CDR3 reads CASSVGGYGQPQHF. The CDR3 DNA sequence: TGTGCCAGCAGCGTAGGCGGATATGGCCAGCCCCAGCATTTT.

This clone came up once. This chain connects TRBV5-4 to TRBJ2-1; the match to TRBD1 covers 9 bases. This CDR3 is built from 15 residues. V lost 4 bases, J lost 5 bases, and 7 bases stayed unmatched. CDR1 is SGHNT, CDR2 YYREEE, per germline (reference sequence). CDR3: CASSTPGQGNNEQFF. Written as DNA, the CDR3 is TGTGCCAGCAGCACGCCGGGACAGGGAAACAATGAGCAGTTCTTC. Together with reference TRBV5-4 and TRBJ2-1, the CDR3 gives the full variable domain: ETGVTQSPTHLIKTRGQQVTLRCSSQSGHNTVSWYQQALGQGPQFIFQYYREEENGRGNFPPRFSGLQFPNYSSELNVNALELDDSALYLCASSTPGQGNNEQFFGPGTRLTVL.

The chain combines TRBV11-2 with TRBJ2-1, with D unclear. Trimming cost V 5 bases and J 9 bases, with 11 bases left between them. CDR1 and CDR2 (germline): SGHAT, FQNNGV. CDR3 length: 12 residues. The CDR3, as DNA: TGTGCCAGCAGCCCTTCCGTGCGTGAGCAGTTCTTC. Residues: CASSPSVREQFF.

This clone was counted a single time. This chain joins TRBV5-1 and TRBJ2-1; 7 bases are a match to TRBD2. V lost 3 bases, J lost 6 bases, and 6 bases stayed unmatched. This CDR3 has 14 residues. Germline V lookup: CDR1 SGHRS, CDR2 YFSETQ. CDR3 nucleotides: TGCGCCAGCAGCTCCATCGGACTAGTCAATGAGCAGTTCTTC. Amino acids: CASSSIGLVNEQFF.

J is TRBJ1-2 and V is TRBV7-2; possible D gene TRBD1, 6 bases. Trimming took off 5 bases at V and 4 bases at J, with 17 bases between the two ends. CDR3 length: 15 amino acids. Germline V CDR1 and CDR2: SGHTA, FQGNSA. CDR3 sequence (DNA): TGTGCCAGCAGCCCGGCGGGGGCGTATGGCTATGGCTACACCTTC. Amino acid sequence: CASSPAGAYGYGYTF.

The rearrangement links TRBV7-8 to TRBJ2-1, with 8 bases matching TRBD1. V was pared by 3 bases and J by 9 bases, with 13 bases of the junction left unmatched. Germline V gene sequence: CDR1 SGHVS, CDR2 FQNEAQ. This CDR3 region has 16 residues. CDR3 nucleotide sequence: TGTGCCAGCAGCTTGCCAGACAGGGGATTTAACGGTGAGCAGTTCTTC. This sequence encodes CASSLPDRGFNGEQFF.

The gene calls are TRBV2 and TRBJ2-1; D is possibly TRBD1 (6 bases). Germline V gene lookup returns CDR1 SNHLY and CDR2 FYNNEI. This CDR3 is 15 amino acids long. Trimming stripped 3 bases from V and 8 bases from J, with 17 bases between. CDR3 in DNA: TGTGCCAGCAGTGAGACCCAGGGGCGCAGGGATGAGCAGTTCTTC. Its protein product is CASSETQGRRDEQFF.

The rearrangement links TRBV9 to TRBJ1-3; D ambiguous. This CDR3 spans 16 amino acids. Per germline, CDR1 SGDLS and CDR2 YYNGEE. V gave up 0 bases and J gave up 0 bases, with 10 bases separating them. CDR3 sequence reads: CASSVDFRYSGNTIYF. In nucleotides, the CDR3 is TGTGCCAGCAGCGTAGATTTTCGGTACTCTGGAAACACCATATATTTT.

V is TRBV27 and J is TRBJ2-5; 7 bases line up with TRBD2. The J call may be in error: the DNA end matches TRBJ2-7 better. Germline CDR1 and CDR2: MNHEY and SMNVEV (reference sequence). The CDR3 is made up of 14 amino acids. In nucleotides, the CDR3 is TGTGCCAGCAGTTTCGCTAGCGGTCACTACGAGCAGTACTTC. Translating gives CASSFASGHYEQYF.